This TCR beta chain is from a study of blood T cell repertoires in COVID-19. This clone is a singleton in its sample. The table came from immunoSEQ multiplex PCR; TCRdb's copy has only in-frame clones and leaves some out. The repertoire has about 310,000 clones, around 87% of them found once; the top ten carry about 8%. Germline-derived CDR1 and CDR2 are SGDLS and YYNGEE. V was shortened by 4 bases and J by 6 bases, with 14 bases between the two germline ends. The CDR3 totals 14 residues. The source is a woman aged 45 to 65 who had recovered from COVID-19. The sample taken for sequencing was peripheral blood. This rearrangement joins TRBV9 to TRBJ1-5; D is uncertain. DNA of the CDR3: TGTGCCAGCAGCCCCGATCTAGTTTCTCAGCCCCAGCATTTT. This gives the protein CASSPDLVSQPQHF.